This T cell receptor (beta chain) was captured in a study of T cell responses to AZD1222 COVID-19 vaccine (dated by TCRdb to the early 2020s). At the level of the whole study: AZD1222 recipients with second doses at about 4 weeks or about 12 weeks were pooled, because spike-specific TCR depth and breadth did not differ between schedules. Trial participants were enrolled by age into 18-55, 56-69 and 70-plus year subgroups, with roughly 150, 30 and 60 TCR-sequenced participants respectively. A total of just over 230 trial participants underwent TCR sequencing, of whom some 200 had received two doses of AZD1222 and around 25 had received two doses of the MenACWY control vaccine. Overall study results and their limits: Because no samples from the day 14 peak response were available, repertoires could be characterized only after the peak T cell response. Participants were mostly white British and included more females than males, and it was suggested by the authors that clonal diversity may have been underestimated. Conclusions about previously exposed vaccinees are limited because only five or six AZD1222 recipients were SARS-CoV-2 seropositive at baseline. Vaccine-associated CD4 TCRs spanned the whole spike protein, with dominant responses in regions 160-218 and 743-854. A significant rise in spike-specific TCR breadth and depth was observed after two AZD1222 doses relative to day 0 and relative to MenACWY recipients. Reportedly, almost half of the unique spike-specific TCRs recognized epitopes lying outside the regions that are mutated in the B.1.351 and B.1.1.7 variants. In the small 56-69-year group, the increase in depth fell short of significance, most likely because of low power.

The CDR3 regions of human TCRbeta chains were subjected to immunosequencing. Per the original workflow: TCRs in the repertoires were compared against a reference library of SARS-CoV-2-specific TCRs that had been generated with the MIRA antigen-specificity platform. Breadth meant the fraction of unique TCRs that were SARS-CoV-2-associated, whereas depth meant the fraction of total T cells that were SARS-CoV-2-associated. Using the MIRA data, each spike-specific TCR was mapped to the spike region that the TCR reacts to and placed in a CD4 or CD8 class. Log10-transformed breadth and depth values were compared by one-way ANOVA with Sidak's multiple comparisons tests. TCRdb obtained this table from immuneACCESS and retained in-frame rearrangements with V and J assigned. These tables miss some clones; where compared with another copy, unresolved V genes account for less than half of the shortfall, and the remainder is unexplained. V, J and clone size derive from that table, while D and trimming were established from the DNA sequence. In this sample the table shows some 100,000 clones, roughly nine tenths of which occur a single time. The top ten clones comprise over 15% of the sample.

This sample's time point label indicates: baseline before first vaccination. The vaccinee samples were drawn from two UK trials, COV001 and COV002, one of which was a single-blind randomized controlled phase 2/3 trial testing AZD1222 (ChAdOx1 nCoV-19) in healthy adults. For TCRbeta chain sequencing, PBMC samples from trial participants were taken at day 0 and at day 28 after the second dose. To note about this clone: No cognate antigen has been identified for it. No much larger clone exists at a distance of one base, and base qualities are not known.

Based on the germline V gene (reference sequence), the CDR1 and CDR2 sequences are LNHDA and SQIVND. The germline V and J ends show losses of 9 bases and 5 bases respectively, and no gene match explains 16 bases of the junction. The CDR3 spans 17 residues, from the cysteine through the phenylalanine. Just the 51-base CDR3 DNA is kept, in frame starting at base 1. The receptor's source is an adult in good health. The source was peripheral blood, collected on day 0 of AZD1222 vaccination. The sequence links TRBV19 to TRBJ1-2, with 12 middle bases fitting TRBD1. Here the CDR3 is given as CASNLRDRGRQGYGYTF. The bases read TGTGCCAGCAACCTCCGGGACAGGGGGCGTCAAGGATATGGCTACACCTTC.